This section outlines one T cell receptor (beta chain) sequence together with its context. Enrolled during active infection, Seattle patients were then followed longitudinally. The data were produced by immunoSEQ multiplex PCR, yet TCRdb's version contains in-frame clones alone and is incomplete. The data show some 200,000 clones, over 75% seen once. These data originate in a study of blood T cell repertoires in COVID-19. Study background: Both acute and convalescent COVID-19 samples were obtained from the United States, Italy and Spain. The analysed material was cDNA or gDNA that came from T cells, B-cell-depleted T cells, or PBMCs.

Germline V CDR1 and CDR2: SGHNT, YYREEE (reference sequence). V was clipped by 5 bases and J by 7 bases; unmatched bases: 10. This CDR3 comprises 14 residues. The specimen was peripheral blood. V usage is TRBV5-4 and J usage is TRBJ1-2; 8 bases match TRBD1. This TCR was sampled from a man in his fifties or sixties with COVID-19, enrolled during active disease. CDR3 amino acids: CASSYQDRALGYTF. DNA of the CDR3: TGTGCCAGCAGTTACCAGGACAGGGCTCTTGGCTACACCTTC.